This TCR beta chain was retrieved from a study of blood T cell repertoires in COVID-19. Looking at the study overall: Samples of COVID-19 (acute and convalescent) were obtained from the United States, Italy and Spain. T cells, B-cell-depleted T cells, or PBMCs provided the cDNA or gDNA that served as material.

Authors' methods: Amplified reference gene primers provided the basis for estimating nucleated cell counts. Repertoires were generated with immunoSEQ multiplex PCR, while TCRdb's copy carries only in-frame clones and drops some. That table furnishes V, J and clone size, whereas the DNA furnished D and trimming. The repertoire consists of under 300,000 clones, with 90% occurring once and the leading ten covering roughly 2%. Seattle researchers signed up patients amid active infection and tracked them longitudinally. CDR1 is SGHAT, CDR2 FQNNGV, per germline. V shed 5 bases and J 7 bases; nucleotides not matched to a gene: 10. The CDR3 is 15 residues long.

Sequenced input: peripheral blood. This clonotype was obtained from a woman in her sixties or seventies with COVID-19, enrolled during active disease. V is TRBV11-2 and J is TRBJ2-1; 8 nucleotides match TRBD1. In DNA form, the CDR3 reads TGTGCCAGCAGCACCAACAGACAGGGGTGGAATGAGCAGTTCTTC. As protein: CASSTNRQGWNEQFF. Complete variable domain (other parts from reference TRBV11-2 and TRBJ2-1): EAGVAQSPRYKIIEKRQSVAFWCNPISGHATLYWYQQILGQGPKLLIQFQNNGVVDDSQLPKDRFSAERLKGVDSTLKIQPAKLEDSAVYLCASSTNRQGWNEQFFGPGTRLTVL.